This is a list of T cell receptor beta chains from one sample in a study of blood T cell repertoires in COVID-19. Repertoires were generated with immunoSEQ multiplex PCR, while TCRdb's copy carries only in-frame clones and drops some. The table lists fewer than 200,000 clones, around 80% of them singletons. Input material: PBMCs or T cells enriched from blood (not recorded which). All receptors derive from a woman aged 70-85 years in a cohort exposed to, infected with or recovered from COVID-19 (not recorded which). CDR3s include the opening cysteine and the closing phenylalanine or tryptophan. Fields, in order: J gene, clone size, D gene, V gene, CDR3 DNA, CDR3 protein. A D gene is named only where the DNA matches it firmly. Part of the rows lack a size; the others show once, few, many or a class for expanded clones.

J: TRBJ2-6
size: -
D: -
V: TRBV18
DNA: TGTGCCAGCTCACGGGACACCCCGACAAGCTCTGGGGCCAACGTCCTGACTTTC
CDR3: CASSRDTPTSSGANVLTF

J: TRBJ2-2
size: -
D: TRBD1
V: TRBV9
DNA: TGTGCCAGCAGCGTAACTCTCCTCGCGACAGGGGGCACCGGGGAGCTGTTTTTT
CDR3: CASSVTLLATGGTGELFF

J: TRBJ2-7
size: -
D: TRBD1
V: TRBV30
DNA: TGTGCCTGGAGTCCCGGGACAGACAATGGGCAGTACTTC
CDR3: CAWSPGTDNGQYF

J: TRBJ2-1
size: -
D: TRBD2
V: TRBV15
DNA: TGTGCCACCAGCAGAGTTTCCGTTTTACTAGCGGGATCGAATGAGCAGTTCTTC
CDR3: CATSRVSVLLAGSNEQFF

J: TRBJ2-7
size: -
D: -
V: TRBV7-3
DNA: TGTGCCAGCAGCTTCCAGGAGGGGGCCTCTTACGAGCAGTACTTC
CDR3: CASSFQEGASYEQYF

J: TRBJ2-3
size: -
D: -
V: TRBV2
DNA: TGTGCCAGCTCCCGATCGGGGGTCAGCACAGATACGCAGTATTTT
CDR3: CASSRSGVSTDTQYF

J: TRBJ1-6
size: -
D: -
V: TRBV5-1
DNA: TGCGCCAGCAGCTTGGCGCAGGGGAATTCACCCCTCCACTTT
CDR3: CASSLAQGNSPLHF

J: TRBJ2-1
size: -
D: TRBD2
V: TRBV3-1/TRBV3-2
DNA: TGTGCCAGCAGCCCCACTAGCGGGAGGTTTTACAATGAGCAGTTCTTC
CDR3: CASSPTSGRFYNEQFF

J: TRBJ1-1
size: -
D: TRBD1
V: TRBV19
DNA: TGTGCCAGTAGCAACACCCTACGTCAGTGGACAGGGGAAGCTTTCTTT
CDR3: CASSNTLRQWTGEAFF

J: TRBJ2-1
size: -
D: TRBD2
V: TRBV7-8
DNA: TGTGCCAGCAGTCAAAACTCGGGACTAGTTCTCTACAATGAGCAGTTCTTC
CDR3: CASSQNSGLVLYNEQFF

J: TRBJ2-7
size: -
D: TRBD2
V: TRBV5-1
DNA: TGCGCCAGCAGCTTGCTAGCGGGAGGAATCTACGAGCAGTACTTC
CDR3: CASSLLAGGIYEQYF

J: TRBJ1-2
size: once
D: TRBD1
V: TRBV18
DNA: TGTGCCAGCTCACCGGGACAGACCAACTATGGCTACACCTTC
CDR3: CASSPGQTNYGYTF

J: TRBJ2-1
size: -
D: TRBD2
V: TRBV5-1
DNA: TGCGCCAGCAGCCCCGGGACTAGCGGGGACAATGAGCAGTTCTTC
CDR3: CASSPGTSGDNEQFF

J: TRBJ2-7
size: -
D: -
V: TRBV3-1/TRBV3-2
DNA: TGTGCCAGCAGCCAAGGTCCGATAGGGCAGGGCTTCTACGAGCAGTACTTC
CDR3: CASSQGPIGQGFYEQYF

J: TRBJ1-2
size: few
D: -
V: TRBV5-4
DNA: TGTGCCAGCAGCCAACAGACAGTTAACTATGGCTACACCTTC
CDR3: CASSQQTVNYGYTF

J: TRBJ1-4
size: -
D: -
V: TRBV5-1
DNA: TGCGCCAGCAGCCCCATCGGGGGTGAAAAACTGTTTTTT
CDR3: CASSPIGGEKLFF

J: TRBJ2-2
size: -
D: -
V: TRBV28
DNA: TGTGCCAGCAGACTGCCGGGAGTAATGACCGGGGAGCTGTTTTTT
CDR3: CASRLPGVMTGELFF

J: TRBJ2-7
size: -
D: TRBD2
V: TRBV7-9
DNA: TGTGCCGGGACTAGCGGGAGTAATTTTGGTACCAACGAGCAGTACTTC
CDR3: CAGTSGSNFGTNEQYF

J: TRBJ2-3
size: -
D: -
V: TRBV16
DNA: TGTGCCAGCAGCCAATCGGGGAGCGGTACGCAGTATTTT
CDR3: CASSQSGSGTQYF

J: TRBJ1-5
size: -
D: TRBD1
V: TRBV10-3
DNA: TGTGCCATCAGTGAGTCGTTGACAGGGGGCCGGGCCCAGCATTTT
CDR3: CAISESLTGGRAQHF

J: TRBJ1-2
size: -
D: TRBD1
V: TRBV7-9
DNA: TGTGCCAGCAGCCCCCTAATCCGGACAGGGGAACTCTATGGCTACACCTTC
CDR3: CASSPLIRTGELYGYTF

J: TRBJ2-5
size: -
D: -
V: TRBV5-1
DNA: TGCGCCAGCAGCAAGGGGGAACAAGAGACCCAGTACTTC
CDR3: CASSKGEQETQYF

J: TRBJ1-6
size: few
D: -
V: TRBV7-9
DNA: TGTGCCAGCAGCTATGAGGCCCTCCACTTT
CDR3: CASSYEALHF

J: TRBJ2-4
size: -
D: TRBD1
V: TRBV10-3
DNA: TGTGCCATCAGTGAGTCGACAGGGGAACGAAACATTCAGTACTTC
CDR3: CAISESTGERNIQYF

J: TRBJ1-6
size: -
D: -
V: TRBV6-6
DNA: TGTGCCAGCATTAGGAGGAGCTCCTATAATTCACCCCTCCACTTT
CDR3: CASIRRSSYNSPLHF

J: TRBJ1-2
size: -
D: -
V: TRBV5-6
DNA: TGTGCCAGCAGCTCCACTCCGATCTATGGCTACACCTTC
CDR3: CASSSTPIYGYTF

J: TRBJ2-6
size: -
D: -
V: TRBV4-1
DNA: TGCGCCAGCAGCTCGAGGACAGTGCCCCTCTCTGGGGCCAACGTCCTGACTTTC
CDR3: CASSSRTVPLSGANVLTF

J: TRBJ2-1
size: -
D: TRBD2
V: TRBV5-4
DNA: TGTGCCAGCAGCCCCTGGACTAGCGGGAACAATGAGCAGTTCTTC
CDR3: CASSPWTSGNNEQFF

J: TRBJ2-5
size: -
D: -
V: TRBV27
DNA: TGTGCCAGCAGTTTTGCAGGTGGGGAGACCCAGTACTTC
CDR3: CASSFAGGETQYF

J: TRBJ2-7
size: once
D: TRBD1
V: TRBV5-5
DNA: TGTGCCAGCAGCTCCACAGGGGACGAAACTGCGGAGTACTTC
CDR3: CASSSTGDETAEYF

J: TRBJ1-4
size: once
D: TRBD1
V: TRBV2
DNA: TGTGCCAGCAGTGAAGCGACAGGGCAGCCTGGAAAACTGTTTTTT
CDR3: CASSEATGQPGKLFF

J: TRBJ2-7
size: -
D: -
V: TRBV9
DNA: TGTGCCAGCAGCGTAGACGCGTTCTCCTACGAGCAGTACTTC
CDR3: CASSVDAFSYEQYF

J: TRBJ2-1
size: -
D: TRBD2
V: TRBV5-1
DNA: TGCGCCAGCGGGACTAGCGGCCAATCCAGGTTCTTC
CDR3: CASGTSGQSRFF

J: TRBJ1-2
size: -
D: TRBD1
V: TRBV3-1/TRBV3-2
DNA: TGTGCCAGCAGCTCCCGGCAGGGGGACGGCTACACCTTC
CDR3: CASSSRQGDGYTF

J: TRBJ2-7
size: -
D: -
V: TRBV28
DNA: TGTGCCACTTTACAGGCTAGCGAGCAGTACTTC
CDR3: CATLQASEQYF

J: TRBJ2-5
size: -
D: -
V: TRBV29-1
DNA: TGCAGCGTCCAGGCCGTGGGAGAGACCCAGTACTTC
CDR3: CSVQAVGETQYF

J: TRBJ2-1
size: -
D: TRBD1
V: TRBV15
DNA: TGTGCCACCAGCAGAGATCTGACAGGGGGAACTTTTAATGAGCAGTTCTTC
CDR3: CATSRDLTGGTFNEQFF

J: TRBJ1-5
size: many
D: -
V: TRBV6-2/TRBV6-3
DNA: TGTGCCAGCAGTGCTTTCCCAGCCACAGGGAATCAGCCCCAGCATTTT
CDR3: CASSAFPATGNQPQHF

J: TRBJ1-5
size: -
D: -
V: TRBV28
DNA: TGTGCCAGCAGACAGGGAAATCAGCCCCAGCATTTT
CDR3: CASRQGNQPQHF

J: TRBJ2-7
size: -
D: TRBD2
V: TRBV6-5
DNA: TGTGCCAGCAGCATAAGCGGGAGGAGCTCCTACGAGCAGTACTTC
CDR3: CASSISGRSSYEQYF

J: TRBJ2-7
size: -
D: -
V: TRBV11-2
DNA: TGTGCCAGCAGCTTGACTCGCACAGGTACCGAGCAGTACTTC
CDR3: CASSLTRTGTEQYF

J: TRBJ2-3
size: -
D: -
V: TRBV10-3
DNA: TGTGCCATCAGCCTGACAGGCACAGATACGCAGTATTTT
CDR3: CAISLTGTDTQYF

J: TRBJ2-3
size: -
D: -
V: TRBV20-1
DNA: TGCAGTGCTAGTAACCCCCCTGCGGATACGCAGTATTTT
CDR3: CSASNPPADTQYF

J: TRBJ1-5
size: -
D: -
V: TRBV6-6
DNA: TGTGCCAGCAGTCCGAAATTCCTCCGGGATTCTTCAAATCAGCCCCAGCATTTT
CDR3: CASSPKFLRDSSNQPQHF

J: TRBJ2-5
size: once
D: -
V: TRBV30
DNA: TGTGCCGGCTGGGGCAGGGTCGGTGGGACCCAGTACTTC
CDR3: CAGWGRVGGTQYF

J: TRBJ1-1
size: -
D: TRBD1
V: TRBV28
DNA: TGTGCCAGCAGTCCAGGGGGCGCGAGGACTGAAGCTTTCTTT
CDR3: CASSPGGARTEAFF

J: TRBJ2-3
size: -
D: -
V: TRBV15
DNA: TGTGCCACCAGCAGAGATCCCAACAGGGTTGTGGATACGCAGTATTTT
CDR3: CATSRDPNRVVDTQYF

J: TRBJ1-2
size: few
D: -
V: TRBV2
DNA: TGTGCCAGCAGTGAACTAGGACCGCCAGGGGCCTATGGCTACACCTTC
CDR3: CASSELGPPGAYGYTF

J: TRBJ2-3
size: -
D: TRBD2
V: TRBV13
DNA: TGTGCCAGCAGCCCAGGGCCAGGAGGGGAGGGGACAGATACGCAGTATTTT
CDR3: CASSPGPGGEGTDTQYF

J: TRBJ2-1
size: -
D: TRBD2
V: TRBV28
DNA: TGTGCCAGCAGTTTAGCCACTAGCGGGGCCTACAATGAGCAGTTCTTC
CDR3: CASSLATSGAYNEQFF

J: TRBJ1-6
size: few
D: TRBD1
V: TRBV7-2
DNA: TGTGCCAGCAGCTTAAGACAGGGCAGAAATTCACCCCTCCACTTT
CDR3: CASSLRQGRNSPLHF